This T cell receptor beta chain was documented in a study of OX40 agonist ivuxolimab in advanced cancers. Regarding the complete study: Ivuxolimab was an agonistic, fully human IgG2 monoclonal antibody directed against OX40 (CD134), a costimulatory receptor. The point of sequencing TCRbeta in the periphery was to test whether ivuxolimab changed TCR sequence diversity and drove clonal T-cell expansion. The paper describes the monotherapy dose-escalation part (N ≈ 52 patients) of the phase I trial of ivuxolimab. Prior anti-PD-1, anti-PD-L1 or anti-CTLA-4 therapy was permitted, and 30% to 45% of dose-escalation patients had received checkpoint inhibitors. Of the roughly 50 dose-escalation patients, hepatocellular carcinoma was present in some 19, melanoma in approximately 15, renal cell carcinoma in 9 and head and neck cancer in 9. Intravenous ivuxolimab was administered to patients every 2 weeks at six dose levels: 0.01, 0.1, 0.3, 1.5, 3 and 10 mg/kg. Partial responses occurred in three dose-escalation patients, of whom one had hepatocellular carcinoma and two had cutaneous melanoma. A male proportion of 82.7% and a mean age of approximately 58 years, ranging from roughly 23 to 79, were recorded for the dose-escalation cohort. Results and caveats for the whole study, not just this receptor: The antigen specificity of the peripheral T cells that underwent clonal expansion was not determined. At doses of 0.1 to 3.0 mg/kg, clonal expansion of both CD4+ and CD8+ blood T cells was observed from baseline to week 6. Partial responders in the 0.1-3.0 mg/kg groups had among the lowest normalized peripheral clonal expansion, especially among CD8+ T cells. Low levels of normalized T-cell clonal expansion were also seen in some nonresponding patients. After ivuxolimab, expanded clones were on average more numerous among CD8+ T cells than among CD4+ T cells.

Patients with autoimmune disease history or receiving systemic immunosuppression were excluded from the trial. Peripheral blood for TCR sequencing was collected from all dose cohorts at baseline, on cycle 4 day 1, and on cycle 7 day 1. The samples were drawn from a first-in-human, open-label, multicenter phase I dose-escalation trial of ivuxolimab. Adults with locally advanced or metastatic head and neck squamous cell, hepatocellular, melanoma or renal cell carcinoma were enrolled in the trial. Before TCR sequencing, CD4+ T cells and CD8+ T cells were sorted from peripheral blood as separate populations. As concerns this clone: What this receptor recognizes is not known. No base quality values were provided; no much bigger clone lies one nucleotide off.

For sequencing of the TCRbeta CDR3 region, genomic DNA was extracted from the sorted cells. The immunoSEQ Assay was used to sequence the TCRbeta CDR3 regions. TCRdb stores this immuneACCESS table with in-frame sequences only. Part of the clones is absent; in the studies checked, under half of the shortfall reflects unresolved V genes, and no reason is known for the rest. This sample lists about 77,000 clones; roughly 89% were detected once. Of the sample, approximately 2.4% is held by the ten largest clones. V is reduced by 5 bases and J by 2 bases, leaving a spacing of 13 bases between them. The CDR3 runs 14 residues from the cysteine to the phenylalanine. The DNA shown is the 42-base CDR3, in frame from base 1. CDR1 is given as SGHTA and CDR2 as FQGNSA, both from the germline V gene.

This material consisted of CD4+ or CD8+ T cells sorted from blood, taken in a trial of the OX40 agonist ivuxolimab. The clonotype comes from an adult with an advanced solid tumor such as melanoma, head and neck, liver or kidney cancer. The chain joins TRBV7-2 to TRBJ2-7; D gene: possibly TRBD2, on 7 matching bases. The nucleotide sequence reads TGTGCCAGCAGCATAGGGGGGGGAACCTACGAGCAGTACTTC. This sequence encodes CASSIGGGTYEQYF.